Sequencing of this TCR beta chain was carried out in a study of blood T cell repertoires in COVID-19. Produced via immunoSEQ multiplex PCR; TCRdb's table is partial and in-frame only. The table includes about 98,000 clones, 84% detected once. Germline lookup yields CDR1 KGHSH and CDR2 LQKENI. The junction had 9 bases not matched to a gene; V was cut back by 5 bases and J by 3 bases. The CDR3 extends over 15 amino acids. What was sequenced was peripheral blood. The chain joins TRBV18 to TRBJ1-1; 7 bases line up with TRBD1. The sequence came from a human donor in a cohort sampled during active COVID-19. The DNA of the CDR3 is TGTGCCAGCTCAACTAGGACAGGAAGGGACACTGAAGCTTTCTTT. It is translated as CASSTRTGRDTEAFF.